These 21 T cell receptor beta chains share one sample of origin, sequenced in a study of T cells in Graves' hyperthyroidism and ophthalmopathy. RNA transcripts yielded amplified TCR beta CDR3 regions. Initially, a first-round RT-PCR of the TCR CDR3 employed the HTBI primer set. MiXCR, run by TCRdb on the multiplex PCR reads, gives a single entry per CDR3 protein. The table includes over 450,000 distinct CDR3 sequences, approximately 15% detected once. The specimen sequenced was blood. These receptors originate from a woman younger than 30 with Graves' hyperthyroidism.

V and J are TRBV30 and TRBJ2-1, with 15 positions matching TRBD2. CDR3 length equals 22 residues. The germline V gene encodes CDR1 GTSNPN and CDR2 SVGIG (reference sequence). The V segment lost 1 base and the J segment 0 bases; nucleotides outside the gene matches: 16. The CDR3 protein is CAWSGRDRGTSGRRGSYNEQFF. In DNA, the CDR3 is TGTGCCTGGAGTGGCCGGGACCGCGGGACTAGCGGGAGGCGAGGCTCCTACAATGAGCAGTTCTTC.

The sample holds many counts of this clonotype. The chain joins TRBV12-3 or TRBV12-4 to TRBJ1-2; D ambiguous. The CDR3 runs to 12 residues. V dropped 3 bases and J dropped 3 bases, with 5 bases sitting between them. The CDR3 nucleotides are TGTGCCAGCAGTTTTGGGTACTATGGCTACACCTTC. It yields the protein CASSFGYYGYTF.

This clonotype was counted many times. The chain has TRBV3-1 and TRBJ1-2; D may be TRBD1 (6 bases). This CDR3 region has 12 residues. Germline V gives CDR1 LGHDT, CDR2 YNNKEL (reference sequence). V lost 1 base, J lost 8 bases, and 8 bases lay in between. The CDR3 loop reads CASSQGQDGYTF. The DNA of the CDR3 is TGTGCCAGCAGCCAAGGACAGGACGGCTACACCTTC.

This clonotype was seen only a few times. The V and J genes are TRBV15 and TRBJ1-1, with 10 bases identical to TRBD1. Germline V lookup: CDR1 LNHNV, CDR2 YYDKDF (reference sequence). There are 14 residues in the CDR3. V gave up 3 bases and J gave up 5 bases; unmatched junction bases: 3. The CDR3 spells CATSSDRGLTEAFF. DNA of the CDR3: TGTGCCACCAGCAGTGACAGGGGGCTTACTGAAGCTTTCTTT. Together with reference TRBV15 and TRBJ1-1, the CDR3 gives the full variable domain: DAMVIQNPRYQVTQFGKPVTLSCSQTLNHNVMYWYQQKSSQAPKLLFHYYDKDFNNEADTPDNFQSRRPNTSFCFLDIRSPGLGDTAMYLCATSSDRGLTEAFFGQGTRLTVV.

In this sample, this clonotype turned up many times. This chain joins TRBV7-9 and TRBJ2-3, with D unresolved. With 5 bases removed from V and 4 bases from J, the gap between germline ends came to 10 bases. Germline V gives CDR1 SEHNR, CDR2 FQNEAQ (reference sequence). The CDR3 length is 13 residues. The DNA of the CDR3 is TGTGCCAGCAGCCCCCCGTCCGCAGATACGCAGTATTTT. Amino acid sequence: CASSPPSADTQYF.

This sequence joins TRBV11-2 and TRBJ2-2, with 11 bases lining up with TRBD2. CDR1 and CDR2 (germline): SGHAT, FQNNGV. J lost 1 base, V lost 3 bases, and 10 bases had no gene match. CDR3 length equals 19 residues. CDR3 loop: CASSFRHFGTSGNTGELFF. The CDR3 DNA is TGTGCCAGCAGCTTTAGGCACTTCGGGACTAGCGGGAACACCGGGGAGCTGTTTTTT.

This clonotype came up many times. CDR3 protein: CASSLGLAHPYNEQFF. The CDR3 DNA reads as TGTGCCAGCAGTTTAGGCCTAGCGCATCCCTACAATGAGCAGTTCTTC. This chain joins TRBV12-3 or TRBV12-4 and TRBJ2-1, with D possibly matching TRBD2 (6 bases). The length of the CDR3 is 16 residues. Trimming cost V 1 base and J 2 bases, with 12 bases left between them.

This clonotype came up many times. This chain connects TRBV2 to TRBJ2-1, with 10 nucleotides matching TRBD2. Germline trimming cut 2 bases from V and 3 bases from J; bases unmatched to any gene: 1. This CDR3 comprises 15 residues. Germline CDR1 reads SNHLY; CDR2 reads FYNNEI. DNA of the CDR3: TGTGCCAGCAGTGAACTAGCGGGAGACTACAATGAGCAGTTCTTC. It is translated as CASSELAGDYNEQFF.

This clonotype was seen repeatedly, ten times or more. The CDR3 sequence: CAWSVAAPNGYTF. CDR3 coding DNA: TGTGCCTGGAGTGTAGCGGCCCCAAATGGCTACACCTTC. The genes are TRBV30 and TRBJ1-2; D not certain. The CDR3 is made up of 13 amino acids. Trimming took 0 bases from V and 6 from J, leaving 11 bases between them. Germline V gene lookup returns CDR1 GTSNPN and CDR2 SVGIG (reference sequence).

V is TRBV7-6 and J is TRBJ1-3, with 7 bases that match TRBD1. The V gene end was trimmed by 4 bases and the J gene end by 2 bases; junction bases not matched to a gene: 8. This CDR3 spans 16 amino acids. Germline V lookup: CDR1 SGHVS, CDR2 FNYEAQ. In nucleotides, the CDR3 is TGTGCCAGCAGCTCACCCGGAGACAGGGCTGGAAACACCATATATTTT. Its translation: CASSSPGDRAGNTIYF.

This sequence joins TRBV27 and TRBJ2-7, with D possibly matching TRBD1 (5 bases). The V end was cut by 5 bases, the J end by 6 bases, with 20 bases between. The germline V gene encodes CDR1 MNHEY and CDR2 SMNVEV (reference sequence). The CDR3 is 15 amino acids. In DNA form, the CDR3 reads TGTGCCAGCAGTCATCTAGACAGAGGAGAGTCCGAGCAGTACTTC. Translation: CASSHLDRGESEQYF.

This clonotype was found a few times. The V gene is TRBV4-2, the J gene TRBJ2-3, with D maybe TRBD2 (6 bases). This CDR3 contains 15 residues. The germline V gene encodes CDR1 LGHNA and CDR2 YNFKEQ. The V and J ends lost 0 bases and 3 bases respectively, with 10 bases between them. The DNA of the CDR3 is TGTGCCAGCAGCCAAGACGGGCGGGAAACAGATACGCAGTATTTT. This sequence encodes CASSQDGRETDTQYF.

Many counts were recorded for this clonotype. The chain uses TRBV12-3 or TRBV12-4 and TRBJ2-3; unclear D gene. This CDR3 is 12 amino acids long. The V end lost 3 bases, the J end lost 6 bases, and 7 bases lay between the germline ends. The CDR3 DNA sequence: TGTGCCAGCAGTTTTTTAGGCGATACGCAGTATTTT. Translated: CASSFLGDTQYF.

At least ten counts were recorded for this clonotype. V and J are TRBV10-3 and TRBJ2-1, with D tentatively TRBD2 (6 bases). V dropped 3 bases and J dropped 0 bases, with 12 bases sitting between them. CDR1 and CDR2 (germline): ENHRY, SYGVKD. There are 16 residues in the CDR3. Here the CDR3 reads CAISDGGSDSYNEQFF. CDR3 nucleotide sequence: TGTGCCATCAGTGATGGGGGGTCGGACTCCTACAATGAGCAGTTCTTC.

The table lists this clonotype with many counts. This chain joins TRBV18 and TRBJ1-2, with TRBD1 identical over 8 bases. In germline, CDR1 is KGHSH, CDR2 LQKENI. V trimming: 3 bases; J trimming: 6 bases; junction bases outside the gene matches: 6. The CDR3 contains 14 residues. The CDR3 DNA follows: TGTGCCAGCTCACCGGACAGGGAACGGGATGGCTACACCTTC. Translation gives CASSPDRERDGYTF.

This clonotype was seen ten or more times. The gene calls are TRBV20-1 and TRBJ1-2; possible D gene TRBD1, 5 bases. The CDR3 runs to 13 residues. CDR1 DFQATT and CDR2 SNEGSKA come from the germline V gene (reference sequence). V shed 5 bases and J shed 2 bases, with 12 bases lying between them. The chain's CDR3 is CSAQGTENYGYTF. CDR3 bases: TGCAGTGCTCAAGGGACGGAAAACTATGGCTACACCTTC.

V usage is TRBV5-1 and J usage is TRBJ2-1, with TRBD2 matching 9 bases. The CDR3 consists of 17 residues. V shed 1 base and J 5 bases; nucleotides not matched to a gene: 10. CDR1 SGHRS and CDR2 YFSETQ come from the germline V gene. In DNA, the CDR3 is TGCGCCAGCAGCTTGAACGTGGGATTAGCGGGAGACAATGAGCAGTTCTTC. It encodes CASSLNVGLAGDNEQFF.

This clonotype was detected ten times or more. The genes are TRBV7-2 and TRBJ1-5; maybe TRBD1 (5 bases). The ends were cut back, 5 bases at V and 6 bases at J, with 20 bases in the middle. Germline loops: CDR1 SGHTA, CDR2 FQGNSA. The CDR3 totals 16 residues. CDR3 in DNA: TGTGCCAGCAGCCCCGCGTGGAGGGAGAGGGGTCAGCCCCAGCATTTT. This gives the protein CASSPAWRERGQPQHF.

This clonotype was recorded a few times. This sequence joins TRBV29-1 and TRBJ1-5; possible D gene TRBD1, 5 bases. The CDR3 sequence is 13 residues long. V was clipped by 6 bases and J by 6 bases, with 15 bases between them. Germline V gene data show CDR1 as SQVTM and CDR2 as ANQGSEA. The chain's CDR3 is CSVASGAAQPQHF. The DNA for the CDR3 is TGCAGCGTCGCGAGCGGGGCAGCTCAGCCCCAGCATTTT.

This clonotype showed up just a few times. This chain uses TRBV19 with TRBJ1-2; 10 bases align to TRBD1. CDR1 LNHDA and CDR2 SQIVND come from the germline V gene (reference sequence). CDR3 length: 13 residues. With 5 bases clipped from V and 5 bases from J, the junction kept 2 bases outside the gene matches. The CDR3 sequence: CASSADRGYGYTF. CDR3 sequence (DNA): TGTGCCAGTAGTGCGGACAGGGGGTATGGCTACACCTTC. The whole variable domain, filled in from reference TRBV19 and TRBJ1-2, reads DGGITQSPKYLFRKEGQNVTLSCEQNLNHDAMYWYRQDPGQGLRLIYYSQIVNDFQKGDIAEGYSVSREKKESFPLTVTSAQKNPTAFYLCASSADRGYGYTFGSGTRLTVV.

The sample holds many counts of this clonotype. The chain uses TRBV3-1 and TRBJ2-1, with D possibly matching TRBD2 (6 bases). The V gene's germline CDR1 is LGHDT and CDR2 YNNKEL (reference sequence). This CDR3 region has 13 residues. V lost 1 base to trimming and J lost 7 bases, with 8 bases between them. As DNA, the CDR3 is TGTGCCAGCAGCCAAGGGGAGGTTAATGAGCAGTTCTTC. As protein: CASSQGEVNEQFF.